These 16 T cell receptor beta chains originate from one sample sequenced in a study of Graves' ophthalmopathy and Graves' hyperthyroidism. Transcripts of RNA were the source for amplifying TCR beta CDR3 regions. Investigators did first-round RT-PCR with HTBI primers, then second-round multiplex PCR. In TCRdb, the multiplex PCR reads were re-called with MiXCR into one record per CDR3 protein. The top ten hold roughly 1.5% of the sample, which has about 400,000 distinct CDR3 sequences, about 16% seen once. The source material was peripheral blood. Receptors were obtained from a woman in her late teens or twenties with Graves' ophthalmopathy.

This clonotype showed up many times. The rearrangement uses TRBV5-1 and TRBJ2-7; 11 positions match TRBD1. Germline V gene data show CDR1 as SGHRS and CDR2 as YFSETQ. The CDR3 runs to 16 residues. With V trimmed by 4 bases and J by 5 bases, 11 bases remained unmatched. CDR3 loop: CASSVFLPGQGDEQYF. CDR3 DNA sequence: TGCGCCAGCAGCGTCTTTCTTCCGGGACAGGGGGACGAGCAGTACTTC.

This clonotype was seen at least ten times. The rearrangement joins TRBV12-3 or TRBV12-4 to TRBJ2-7; possible D gene TRBD1, 5 bases. Trimming left V 6 bases short and J 3 bases short, with 9 bases between. This CDR3 is built from 12 residues. The CDR3 protein is CASRYRNYEQYF. In DNA form, the CDR3 reads TGTGCCAGCAGGTACAGGAACTACGAGCAGTACTTC.

This clonotype came up many times. This rearrangement joins TRBV28 to TRBJ2-6, with D uncertain. The CDR3 has 16 amino acids. Germline CDR1 is MDHEN and CDR2 is SYDVKM. Trimming cost V 6 bases and J 0 bases, with 12 bases left between them. The CDR3, as DNA: TGTGCCAGCAGCACTAAGGCTACCTCTGGGGCCAACGTCCTGACTTTC. It encodes CASSTKATSGANVLTF.

This clonotype was picked up many times. This chain uses TRBV6-2 or TRBV6-3 with TRBJ1-2, with 9 bases lining up with TRBD1. This CDR3 is 17 amino acids long. Trimming at V came to 7 bases and at J to 4 bases, leaving 16 bases not matched to a gene. Germline V gene sequence: CDR1 MNHEY, CDR2 SVGEGT. Here the CDR3 reads CASTQRTGATQSYGYTF. In DNA, the CDR3 is TGTGCCAGCACCCAGCGGACAGGGGCCACCCAAAGCTATGGCTACACCTTC.

This clonotype was detected ten times or more. The V gene is TRBV29-1, the J gene TRBJ2-7, with 9 bases that match TRBD2. V shed 7 bases and J 7 bases; nucleotides not matched to a gene: 14. The germline V gene has CDR1 SQVTM and CDR2 ANQGSEA. The CDR3 loop spans 14 amino acids. In DNA form, the CDR3 reads TGCAGCGCTGGGTCACTAGCGGGCAGGGAGGAGCAGTACTTC. As protein: CSAGSLAGREEQYF.

In this sample, this clonotype turned up many times. V gene TRBV6-4 combines with J gene TRBJ2-7; 14 nucleotides agree with TRBD2. Looked up from germline, CDR1 is MRHNA and CDR2 is SNTAGT. Trimming at V came to 4 bases and at J to 2 bases, leaving 13 bases not matched to a gene. This CDR3 is built from 19 residues. CDR3 bases: TGTGCCAGCAGTGGCGCCGGACTAGCGGGAGGCCGACTTCCCTACGAGCAGTACTTC. This gives the protein CASSGAGLAGGRLPYEQYF.

Note on this clonotype: A junction boundary mismatches the germline segment, possibly from a read error. This CDR3 is CASSLGRGPVTEELFF. CDR3 in DNA: TGCGCCAGCAGCTTGGGCAGGGGGCCTGTCACCGAGGAGCTGTTTTTT. V is TRBV5-1 and J is TRBJ2-2, with TRBD1 matching 8 bases. The germline gives CDR1 SGHRS, CDR2 YFSETQ. The CDR3 is 16 residues long.

This clonotype has at least ten counts. The rearrangement links TRBV5-6 to TRBJ2-7, with 8 bases lining up with TRBD1. V lost 0 bases, J lost 6 bases, and 11 bases stayed unmatched. The CDR3 extends over 16 amino acids. CDR1 is SGHDT, CDR2 YYEEEE, per germline. The CDR3 reads CASSLALWTGYSEQYF. CDR3 nucleotide sequence: TGTGCCAGCAGCTTGGCTCTCTGGACAGGGTACAGCGAGCAGTACTTC.

This clonotype was detected ten times or more. The chain joins TRBV5-1 to TRBJ2-7; D gene unclear. V lost 0 bases, J lost 5 bases, and 12 bases lay in between. Germline assignment: CDR1 SGHRS and CDR2 YFSETQ. The CDR3 totals 14 residues. The CDR3 bases are TGCGCCAGCAGCTTGGATGAAGGACGGGACGAGCAGTACTTC. Amino acid sequence: CASSLDEGRDEQYF.

This clonotype was seen at least ten times. The rearrangement uses TRBV9 and TRBJ2-7; TRBD2 might be the D (5 bases). The germline V and J ends were trimmed by 6 bases and 4 bases, with 17 bases remaining between them. In germline, CDR1 is SGDLS, CDR2 YYNGEE. The CDR3 is 14 amino acids. The CDR3 here is CASTAGSSPYEQYF. The CDR3 bases are TGTGCCAGCACCGCGGGCAGCTCCCCTTACGAGCAGTACTTC.

This clonotype was seen ten or more times. The chain has TRBV5-1 and TRBJ1-1, with no clear D. The CDR3 is 13 residues long. Trimming took off 9 bases at V and 1 base at J, with 13 bases between the two ends. Germline V gives CDR1 SGHRS, CDR2 YFSETQ. The CDR3 reads CATQYRENTEAFF. CDR3 nucleotides: TGCGCCACCCAGTATCGGGAGAACACTGAAGCTTTCTTT.

This clonotype was detected many times. The rearrangement uses TRBV18 and TRBJ1-5; D is uncertain. Trimming removed 1 base from V and 3 bases from J, with 7 bases in between. Germline CDR1 reads KGHSH; CDR2 reads LQKENI. CDR3 length: 14 residues. The CDR3 is CASSPQRNNQPQHF. As DNA, the CDR3 is TGTGCCAGCTCACCACAACGGAACAATCAGCCCCAGCATTTT.

This clonotype was detected many times. The chain joins TRBV6-1 to TRBJ1-1; TRBD1 matches at 10 bases. This CDR3 has 18 residues. Trimming removed 2 bases from V and 6 bases from J; junction bases left unmatched: 15. The V gene's germline CDR1 is MNHNS and CDR2 SASEGT. CDR3 in amino acids: CASSELGQGGRIRAEAFF. In DNA, the CDR3 is TGTGCCAGCAGTGAACTAGGACAGGGGGGAAGAATTCGGGCTGAAGCTTTCTTT.

This clonotype was seen at least ten times. This chain uses TRBV15 with TRBJ1-1; D is perhaps TRBD1 (5 bases). This CDR3 is built from 13 residues. Trimming left V 3 bases short and J 6 bases short, with 11 bases between. Germline V gene data show CDR1 as LNHNV and CDR2 as YYDKDF (reference sequence). In DNA, the CDR3 is TGTGCCACCAGCAGGGGACTGGGGGCTGAAGCTTTCTTT. It is translated as CATSRGLGAEAFF.

This clonotype was picked up one time. The gene calls are TRBV6-1 and TRBJ1-2; 8 bases match TRBD1. V lost 11 bases to trimming and J lost 4 bases; unmatched junction nucleotides: 6. This CDR3 spans 12 amino acids. Germline CDR1 and CDR2: MNHNS and SASEGT. This CDR3 is CAPRGLSYGYTF. The DNA of the CDR3 is TGTGCCCCCAGGGGGCTTAGCTATGGCTACACCTTC.

This clonotype was observed a handful of times. The chain joins TRBV6-2 or TRBV6-3 to TRBJ2-5; TRBD2 is a possible D gene (6 bases). CDR1 is MNHEY, CDR2 SVGEGT, per germline. CDR3 length: 15 amino acids. V dropped 0 bases and J dropped 5 bases, with 13 bases sitting between them. The CDR3: CASSYSEEGWETQYF. The CDR3 DNA is TGTGCCAGCAGTTACTCGGAGGAGGGCTGGGAGACCCAGTACTTC.